This TCR beta chain was identified in a study of cytomegalovirus exposure and HLA in healthy donors. Study-wide background: Counted in an early data release were approximately 85 million unique TCRs from HLA-typed donors. General study results and limits: A later analysis linked a missense variant in DCLRE1C to the trimming of TCR beta V and J genes. In an earlier analysis, most TCR beta V segments were productive about 90% or about 30% of the time.

This clone was observed a few times. The antigen is not known. CDR3 length equals 13 residues. In germline, CDR1 is MDHEN, CDR2 SYDVKM. J lost 9 bases, V lost 2 bases, and 3 bases had no gene match. The PCR contained 60 Vbeta and 13 Jbeta primers. TCRdb's copy holds only in-frame clones and misses some; the assay was immunoSEQ multiplex PCR. Seen here are under 200,000 clones, approximately 80% observed once, and the top ten hold roughly 7.6%. This clonotype originated in a woman in her 30s in good health and CMV-seropositive. The sequenced sample consisted of PBMCs. The chain uses TRBV28 and TRBJ2-3; the match to TRBD2 covers 9 bases. CDR3: CASSLGLANTQYF. CDR3 DNA sequence: TGTGCCAGCAGTTTAGGACTAGCGAACACGCAGTATTTT.